These 30 T cell receptor beta chains were sequenced from one sample in a study of beta chain features in type 1 diabetes. Study outcomes and limitations: All four CD4+ subsets from Type 1 diabetes patients carried moderately but significantly shorter TCRB CDR3s.

The authors reverse transcribed all of the isolated RNA, so sequencing captured expressed TCRB transcripts. Assay used: immunoSEQ multiplex PCR; TCRdb lists only in-frame clones, some missing. The sample carries under 300,000 clones, 11% recorded once. Their antigen targets remain unknown. The sequencing sample was made of naive CD4+ T cells from blood. Receptors were obtained from a man aged 25-40 years with type 1 diabetes.

This clone was picked up a small number of times. The chain carries TRBV28 and TRBJ2-1; 7 bases are shared with TRBD2. The V gene's germline CDR1 is MDHEN and CDR2 SYDVKM. CDR3 length: 13 residues. Losses at the gene ends were 3 bases for V and 7 bases for J; bases not matched to a gene: 3. The CDR3 loop is CASSLAGGNEQFF. CDR3 DNA sequence: TGTGCCAGCAGTTTGGCCGGGGGGAATGAGCAGTTCTTC.

This clone appeared a few times. This chain connects TRBV2 to TRBJ1-1; 7 bases are a match to TRBD1. This CDR3 is built from 14 residues. From germline, CDR1 is SNHLY and CDR2 FYNNEI. V dropped 2 bases and J dropped 5; count of bases not matched to a gene: 5. The CDR3 reads CASSESGGGTEAFF. CDR3 nucleotides: TGTGCCAGCAGTGAATCAGGGGGTGGGACTGAAGCTTTCTTT.

The rearrangement joins TRBV6-1 to TRBJ1-1; D is perhaps TRBD1 (6 bases). This CDR3 has 13 amino acids. Germline-derived CDR1 and CDR2 are MNHNS and SASEGT. The V and J ends lost 8 bases and 0 bases respectively, with 10 bases between them. CDR3 coding DNA: TGTGCCAGCCCTGGACAGTTGAACACTGAAGCTTTCTTT. Translated, it gives CASPGQLNTEAFF.

A few counts support this clone. This chain connects TRBV5-1 to TRBJ2-6, with a tentative D call TRBD1 (5 bases). This CDR3 has 16 residues. The germline V and J ends were trimmed by 0 bases and 0 bases, with 7 bases remaining between them. The germline V gene has CDR1 SGHRS and CDR2 YFSETQ. CDR3 coding DNA: TGCGCCAGCAGCTTGGAGGGGTTCTCTGGGGCCAACGTCCTGACTTTC. This translates into CASSLEGFSGANVLTF.

The chain couples TRBV18 to TRBJ2-7, with 8 nucleotides matching TRBD2. J gave up 5 bases and V 8 bases, and 2 bases lay outside the gene matches. CDR3 length equals 11 residues. Looked up from germline, CDR1 is KGHSH and CDR2 is LQKENI. The CDR3: CASHGGDEQYF. The CDR3, as DNA: TGTGCCAGCCACGGGGGGGACGAGCAGTACTTC.

This clone was seen more than once but under ten times. The rearrangement joins TRBV9 to TRBJ1-1; the match to TRBD1 covers 7 bases. Trimming cost V 4 bases and J 3 bases; bases outside gene matches: 3. The CDR3 extends over 13 amino acids. Germline CDR1 and CDR2: SGDLS and YYNGEE. Here the CDR3 reads CASSPDRDTEAFF. The CDR3 nucleotides are TGTGCCAGCAGCCCCGACAGGGACACTGAAGCTTTCTTT.

The chain has TRBV7-9 and TRBJ2-4; 7 nucleotides align to TRBD1. Germline CDR1 reads SEHNR; CDR2 reads FQNEAQ (reference sequence). The CDR3 spans 12 residues. Losses at the gene ends were 5 bases for V and 7 bases for J; bases not matched to a gene: 2. DNA for the CDR3: TGTGCCAGCAGCCAGGGACAGAACATTCAGTACTTC. Translating gives CASSQGQNIQYF.

The DNA for the CDR3 is TGCAGTGCTAGAGAGGGAGAGACGGCTTTCTTT. It encodes CSAREGETAFF. The V gene is TRBV20-1, the J gene TRBJ1-1; D unclear. The CDR3 sequence is 11 residues long. CDR1 is DFQATT, CDR2 SNEGSKA, per germline (reference sequence). The V end lost 0 bases, the J end lost 11 bases, and 10 bases lay between the germline ends.

This chain connects TRBV30 to TRBJ2-7, with 8 bases that match TRBD2. This CDR3 spans 13 amino acids. In germline, CDR1 is GTSNPN, CDR2 SVGIG (reference sequence). V was pared by 2 bases and J by 5 bases, with 5 bases of the junction left unmatched. The CDR3, as DNA: TGTGCCTGGAGTCCGGGGGGGGCGGACGAGCAGTACTTC. It translates to CAWSPGGADEQYF.

This clone has just a few counts. This rearrangement joins TRBV18 to TRBJ2-6; D is perhaps TRBD2 (5 bases). CDR1 is KGHSH, CDR2 LQKENI, per germline. This CDR3 is 14 amino acids long. Trimming pared 3 bases from V and 2 bases from J, leaving 5 bases between. CDR3 nucleotide sequence: TGTGCCAGCTCACCGGGAGCTGGGGCCAACGTCCTGACTTTC. This encodes CASSPGAGANVLTF.

V and J are TRBV9 and TRBJ2-3; 7 nucleotides agree with TRBD2. Germline-derived CDR1 and CDR2 are SGDLS and YYNGEE. CDR3 length: 18 amino acids. After removal of 0 bases from V and 0 bases from J, the junction contained 10 bases not matched to a gene. The CDR3 DNA is TGTGCCAGCAGCGTAGGAGCGGGGCCACGCTATAGCACAGATACGCAGTATTTT. Translation gives CASSVGAGPRYSTDTQYF.

Only a few counts were recorded for this clone. V and J are TRBV11-2 and TRBJ1-5; D is perhaps TRBD1 (6 bases). V gave up 4 bases and J gave up 0 bases, with 7 bases separating them. Germline values: CDR1 SGHAT, CDR2 FQNNGV. CDR3 size: 14 residues. The CDR3 loop is CASSSGVSNQPQHF. CDR3 sequence (DNA): TGTGCCAGCAGCTCAGGGGTTAGCAATCAGCCCCAGCATTTT.

The chain has TRBV5-1 and TRBJ2-3, with D tentatively TRBD1 (6 bases). CDR3 size: 13 residues. Trimming removed 3 bases from V and 2 bases from J, with 7 bases in between. CDR1 and CDR2 from the germline V gene are SGHRS and YFSETQ. The CDR3 DNA is TGCGCCAGCAGCTGGGACAACACAGATACGCAGTATTTT. Residues: CASSWDNTDTQYF.

Only a few counts were recorded for this clone. The J gene is TRBJ2-7, the V gene TRBV25-1; no reliable D call. This CDR3 contains 13 residues. Deletions cut 1 base from V and 7 bases from J, with 11 bases between. Germline CDR1 MGHDK, CDR2 SYGVNS. The CDR3 loop reads CASSESSYGEQYF. CDR3 nucleotide sequence: TGTGCCAGCAGTGAATCCTCCTACGGGGAGCAGTACTTC.

The chain employs TRBV5-1 and TRBJ1-1, with D unclear. Deletions cut 2 bases from V and 3 bases from J, with 11 bases between. Germline V gives CDR1 SGHRS, CDR2 YFSETQ. The CDR3 consists of 14 residues. As DNA, the CDR3 is TGCGCCAGCAGCTTAATGGGAGTCGACACTGAAGCTTTCTTT. It yields the protein CASSLMGVDTEAFF.

This clone was observed a few times. The chain is built from TRBV2 and TRBJ1-4; 12 bases line up with TRBD1. J was trimmed by 10 bases and V by 8 bases; bases with no gene match: 5. Germline lookup yields CDR1 SNHLY and CDR2 FYNNEI. The CDR3 has 13 amino acids. This CDR3 reads CASSGQGAGKLFF. DNA of the CDR3: TGTGCCAGCTCGGGACAGGGGGCAGGAAAACTGTTTTTT.

The chain couples TRBV6-5 to TRBJ1-1; 7 bases are a match to TRBD1. CDR3 size: 13 residues. V lost 3 bases and J lost 8; bases outside the gene matches: 6. The germline CDR1 and CDR2 sequences are MNHEY and SVGAGI. The CDR3 DNA reads TGTGCCAGCAGTTATGGACAGGCCGCCGAAGCTTTCTTT. Protein sequence: CASSYGQAAEAFF.

This clone was detected a few times. The gene calls are TRBV11-3 and TRBJ2-1; 7 bases fit TRBD1. Per germline, CDR1 SGHNT and CDR2 YENEEA. The V segment lost 5 bases and the J segment 6 bases; nucleotides outside the gene matches: 7. The CDR3 loop spans 14 amino acids. CDR3 sequence: CASSPDRAVNEQFF. CDR3 nucleotides: TGTGCCAGCAGCCCCGACAGGGCGGTCAATGAGCAGTTCTTC.

The V and J genes are TRBV21-1 and TRBJ1-2; the table's D call TRBD1 went unverified against the DNA. TRBV21-1 is an annotated pseudogene. This CDR3 spans 14 amino acids. This CDR3 reads CASSPPGTGYGYTF. The CDR3 coding sequence is TGTGCCAGCAGCCCCCCCGGGACAGGGTATGGCTACACCTTC.

The rearrangement links TRBV28 to TRBJ1-5; 9 nucleotides agree with TRBD1. This CDR3 has 14 residues. Germline trimming cut 6 bases from V and 7 bases from J; bases unmatched to any gene: 7. Germline values: CDR1 MDHEN, CDR2 SYDVKM. The CDR3 sequence: CASSPQGAGQPQHF. CDR3 in DNA: TGTGCCAGCAGCCCACAGGGGGCGGGGCAGCCCCAGCATTTT.

Only a few counts were recorded for this clone. V is TRBV4-2 and J is TRBJ1-1; a weak D match, TRBD1 (5 bases). The CDR3 length is 15 residues. V was trimmed by 4 bases and J by 0 bases, leaving 12 bases between them. CDR1 is LGHNA, CDR2 YNFKEQ, per germline. In DNA form, the CDR3 reads TGTGCCAGCAGCCGAGAGACAGAGATGAACACTGAAGCTTTCTTT. Its protein is CASSRETEMNTEAFF.

The chain employs TRBV7-9 and TRBJ2-5, with TRBD2 identical over 12 bases. V lost 5 bases to trimming and J lost 5 bases; unmatched junction nucleotides: 15. Germline V gene sequence: CDR1 SEHNR, CDR2 FQNEAQ (reference sequence). The CDR3 loop spans 18 amino acids. CDR3 amino acids: CASSLRLAGDLPRETQYF. The CDR3 nucleotides are TGTGCCAGCAGCCTGCGACTAGCGGGGGATCTCCCCCGGGAGACCCAGTACTTC.

This chain joins TRBV28 and TRBJ1-2; TRBD1 agrees at 7 bases. Germline-derived CDR1 and CDR2 are MDHEN and SYDVKM. The CDR3 consists of 15 residues. V lost 5 bases to trimming and J lost 6 bases; unmatched junction nucleotides: 12. CDR3 in amino acids: CASSPSGGPVNGYTF. The CDR3 nucleotides are TGTGCCAGCAGTCCCTCAGGGGGTCCAGTCAATGGCTACACCTTC.

This chain joins TRBV6-5 and TRBJ2-3; a possible D gene is TRBD2 (7 bases). Trimming cost V 7 bases and J 5 bases, with 16 bases left between them. Looked up from germline, CDR1 is MNHEY and CDR2 is SVGAGI. CDR3 length: 14 amino acids. CDR3 nucleotide sequence: TGTGCCAGCAAGGGAGGGGGGCCTAGAGATACGCAGTATTTT. This encodes CASKGGGPRDTQYF.

This clone was counted between two and nine times. The CDR3 sequence is CASSPDSGGRHEQFF. The CDR3 coding sequence is TGTGCCAGCAGTCCTGATAGCGGGGGGAGGCATGAGCAGTTCTTC. The chain combines TRBV6-6 with TRBJ2-1; 10 bases are a match to TRBD2. J was trimmed by 8 bases and V by 5 bases; bases with no gene match: 9. There are 15 residues in the CDR3. CDR1 MNHNY and CDR2 SVGAGI come from the germline V gene (reference sequence).

This clone was picked up a small number of times. Other DNA sequences of this sample code for an identical CDR3. The rearrangement uses TRBV28 and TRBJ2-7; 8 bases map to TRBD1. Germline trimming cut 4 bases from V and 4 bases from J; bases unmatched to any gene: 6. The germline V gene has CDR1 MDHEN and CDR2 SYDVKM. CDR3 length: 14 amino acids. The CDR3 nucleotides are TGTGCCAGCAGTTCCCCGACAGGGGCGTACGAGCAGTACTTC. Translation gives CASSSPTGAYEQYF.

This clone appeared a few times. The chain uses TRBV11-3 and TRBJ1-6; tentative D call: TRBD1 (6 bases). V was pared by 4 bases and J by 16 bases, with 14 bases between. The CDR3 is 12 residues long. CDR1 is SGHNT and CDR2 is YENEEA in the germline V gene. The CDR3 spells CASSSGSGQLHF. CDR3 nucleotide sequence: TGTGCCAGCAGCTCCGGATCGGGACAACTCCACTTT.

J is TRBJ1-2 and V is TRBV9, with D tentatively TRBD1 (6 bases). The CDR3 totals 15 residues. V was trimmed by 0 bases and J by 8 bases, leaving 17 bases between them. Germline values: CDR1 SGDLS, CDR2 YYNGEE. CDR3: CASSVDSWGREGYTF. CDR3 sequence (DNA): TGTGCCAGCAGCGTAGATTCATGGGGGCGCGAAGGCTACACCTTC.

This clone appeared a few times. The V gene is TRBV7-2, the J gene TRBJ2-7; 9 bases match TRBD1. Germline CDR1 reads SGHTA; CDR2 reads FQGNSA. The length of the CDR3 is 13 residues. J gave up 5 bases and V 6 bases, and 5 bases lay outside the gene matches. CDR3 sequence: CASRGTGRHEQYF. The CDR3 coding sequence is TGTGCCAGCAGGGGGACAGGGCGGCACGAGCAGTACTTC.

The chain is built from TRBV29-1 and TRBJ1-1; D not resolved. The CDR3 has 13 residues. The germline V and J ends were trimmed by 0 bases and 1 base, with 6 bases remaining between them. Germline CDR1 and CDR2: SQVTM and ANQGSEA. CDR3 coding DNA: TGCAGCGTTGAAGATTACTGGAACACTGAAGCTTTCTTT. It yields the protein CSVEDYWNTEAFF.